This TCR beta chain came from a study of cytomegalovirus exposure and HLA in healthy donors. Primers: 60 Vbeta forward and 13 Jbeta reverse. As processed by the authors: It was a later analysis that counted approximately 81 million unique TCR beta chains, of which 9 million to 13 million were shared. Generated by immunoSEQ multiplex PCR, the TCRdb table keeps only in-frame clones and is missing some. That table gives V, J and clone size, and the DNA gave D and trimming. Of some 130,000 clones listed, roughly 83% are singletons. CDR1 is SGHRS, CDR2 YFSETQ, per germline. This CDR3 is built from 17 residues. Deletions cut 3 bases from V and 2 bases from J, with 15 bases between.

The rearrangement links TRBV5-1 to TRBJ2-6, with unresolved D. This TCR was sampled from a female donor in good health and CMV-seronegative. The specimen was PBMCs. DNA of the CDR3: TGCGCCAGCAGCTCAGGCTTCTCGGTGGCTGGGGCCAACGTCCTGACTTTC. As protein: CASSSGFSVAGANVLTF.